One sample yielded the 25 T cell receptor beta chains listed below, sequenced in a study of siplizumab effects on memory and regulatory T cells. TCRdb's copy holds only in-frame clones and misses some; the assay was immunoSEQ multiplex PCR. The table lists around 99,000 clones, about 92% of them singletons. Sequencing was done on a sample of Tregs sorted from blood. These receptors were obtained from a human donor in good health.

The chain joins TRBV6-4 to TRBJ1-2; maybe TRBD1 (6 bases). Deletions cut 0 bases from V and 6 bases from J, with 20 bases between. This CDR3 has 17 amino acids. Germline CDR1 MRHNA, CDR2 SNTAGT. CDR3 coding DNA: TGTGCCAGCAGTGACTCAACTCACGGGGGGCTTCGCGATGGCTACACCTTC. This codes for CASSDSTHGGLRDGYTF.

The chain recombines TRBV10-3 with TRBJ2-7; the D gene is possibly TRBD2 (6 bases). The CDR3 totals 13 residues. Trimming removed 4 bases at V and 6 bases at J, with 13 bases between. The V gene's germline CDR1 is ENHRY and CDR2 SYGVKD. The CDR3 spells CAISVGAGGEQYF. Here the CDR3 DNA reads TGTGCCATCAGTGTAGGGGCCGGGGGCGAGCAGTACTTC.

This chain joins TRBV7-9 and TRBJ2-3, with D maybe TRBD1 (6 bases). The germline V gene has CDR1 SEHNR and CDR2 FQNEAQ (reference sequence). The CDR3 is made up of 16 amino acids. V lost 4 bases and J lost 4, with 18 bases in between. CDR3 protein: CASSSLGRGVADTQYF. CDR3 nucleotides: TGTGCCAGCAGCTCCTTAGGCAGGGGAGTCGCAGATACGCAGTATTTT.

The gene calls are TRBV19 and TRBJ2-2, with D possibly TRBD1 on 6 matching bases. The CDR3 runs to 14 residues. CDR1 and CDR2 (germline): LNHDA, SQIVND (reference sequence). Trimming took off 2 bases at V and 4 bases at J, with 8 bases between the two ends. This CDR3 is CASSIRGGTGELFF. The DNA of the CDR3 is TGTGCCAGTAGTATACGAGGGGGCACCGGGGAGCTGTTTTTT.

This chain joins TRBV6-1 and TRBJ1-4, with no clear D. From germline, CDR1 is MNHNS and CDR2 SASEGT. The length of the CDR3 is 18 residues. V lost 2 bases and J lost 2, with 18 bases in between. The CDR3 DNA follows: TGTGCCAGCAGTGAAAAGTGGGCACGGAGGTCGACTAATGAAAAACTGTTTTTT. Translation gives CASSEKWARRSTNEKLFF.

The chain has TRBV5-8 and TRBJ1-1; TRBD1 matches at 8 bases. V lost 2 bases and J lost 1; bases outside the gene matches: 10. The CDR3 sequence is 17 residues long. The germline V gene encodes CDR1 SGHTS and CDR2 YDEGEE. The CDR3 region has the DNA TGTGCCAGCAGCTTCCCCGCAGGGGGCACCTCGAACACTGAAGCTTTCTTT. Its translation: CASSFPAGGTSNTEAFF.

This clone was seen just once. CDR3 sequence: CASSLEASGVFSGANVLTF. CDR3 DNA sequence: TGCGCCAGCAGCTTGGAAGCATCAGGGGTCTTCTCTGGGGCCAACGTCCTGACTTTC. The rearrangement joins TRBV5-1 to TRBJ2-6, with D possibly matching TRBD1 (6 bases). CDR1 SGHRS and CDR2 YFSETQ come from the germline V gene. This CDR3 region has 19 residues. Trimming cost V 0 bases and J 0 bases, with 16 bases left between them.

This clone was observed a single time. The V and J genes are TRBV6-1 and TRBJ2-5; D might be TRBD1 (7 bases). The V end lost 2 bases, the J end lost 4 bases, and 11 bases lay between the germline ends. The germline V gene has CDR1 MNHNS and CDR2 SASEGT. This CDR3 comprises 14 residues. The CDR3: CASSEPGGLETQYF. In DNA, the CDR3 is TGTGCCAGCAGTGAACCAGGGGGGCTAGAGACCCAGTACTTC.

Remarks on this clone: The sample carries other DNA sequences with the same CDR3. The chain carries TRBV7-9 and TRBJ1-3; D remains unclear. The CDR3 is 12 residues long. V was shortened by 5 bases and J by 4 bases, with 6 bases between the two germline ends. Germline CDR1 is SEHNR and CDR2 is FQNEAQ (reference sequence). CDR3 sequence (DNA): TGTGCCAGCAGCCCGTCGGGAAACACCATATATTTT. This codes for CASSPSGNTIYF.

This chain links TRBV12-5 with TRBJ2-7; D might be TRBD2 (5 bases). The CDR3 is 13 amino acids. In germline, CDR1 is LGHNT, CDR2 FRNRAP. Between the trimmed V and J ends, which lost 4 bases and 2 bases, there was a span of 9 bases. CDR3 sequence (DNA): TGTGCTAGTGGTTCCCCGGGGACCTACGAGCAGTACTTC. It codes for CASGSPGTYEQYF.

The rearrangement joins TRBV2 to TRBJ2-6; D is uncertain. Germline CDR1 SNHLY, CDR2 FYNNEI. The CDR3 is 16 residues long. Trimming removed 7 bases from V and 0 bases from J, with 13 bases in between. CDR3 amino acids: CASKVTALSGANVLTF. CDR3 DNA: TGTGCCAGCAAGGTGACCGCCCTCTCTGGGGCCAACGTCCTGACTTTC.

The rearrangement links TRBV7-3 to TRBJ2-3; 8 positions agree with TRBD2. Germline assignment: CDR1 SGHTA and CDR2 FQGTGA. V trimming: 4 bases; J trimming: 8 bases; junction bases outside the gene matches: 8. The CDR3 sequence is 14 residues long. CDR3 sequence reads: CASSSSGTRVTQYF. In DNA form, the CDR3 reads TGTGCCAGCAGCTCCTCCGGGACTAGAGTTACGCAGTATTTT.

The chain combines TRBV5-1 with TRBJ2-7; 8 bases line up with TRBD2. V lost 0 bases to trimming and J lost 3 bases; unmatched junction nucleotides: 8. The CDR3 sequence is 16 residues long. CDR1 is SGHRS and CDR2 is YFSETQ in the germline V gene. The CDR3 DNA is TGCGCCAGCAGCTTGGGTGGTAGCGGGAACCTCTACGAGCAGTACTTC. Translation gives CASSLGGSGNLYEQYF. The full variable domain, with the rest looked up from reference TRBV5-1 and TRBJ2-7, is KAGVTQTPRYLIKTRGQQVTLSCSPISGHRSVSWYQQTPGQGLQFLFEYFSETQRNKGNFPGRFSGRQFSNSRSEMNVSTLELGDSALYLCASSLGGSGNLYEQYFGPGTRLTVT.

CDR3 amino acids: CASSLTGTSGSSDTQYF. The CDR3 nucleotides are TGTGCCAGCTCACTCACCGGGACTAGCGGGAGTTCAGATACGCAGTATTTT. V is TRBV18 and J is TRBJ2-3, with TRBD2 identical over 14 bases. The germline V gene encodes CDR1 KGHSH and CDR2 LQKENI. The CDR3 sequence is 17 residues long. The V and J ends lost 4 bases and 4 bases, in that order; junction bases with no gene match: 7.

V is TRBV7-9 and J is TRBJ2-5, with D uncertain. With the DNA end fitting TRBJ2-7 better, the J assignment may be wrong. From germline, CDR1 is SEHNR and CDR2 FQNEAQ (reference sequence). The CDR3 loop spans 13 amino acids. CDR3 amino acids: CASSLNLAYEQYF. As DNA, the CDR3 is TGTGCCAGCAGCTTAAATCTGGCCTACGAGCAGTACTTC.

The chain links TRBV5-1 to TRBJ1-2; D gene unclear. Looked up from germline, CDR1 is SGHRS and CDR2 is YFSETQ. The CDR3 loop spans 12 amino acids. Deletions cut 1 base from V and 7 bases from J, with 8 bases between. The CDR3 spells CASSLWSGGYTF. The CDR3 DNA reads TGCGCCAGCAGCTTGTGGTCCGGTGGCTACACCTTC.

This clone was recorded a few times. This chain uses TRBV5-1 with TRBJ1-2; D perhaps matches TRBD1 (6 bases). Germline assignment: CDR1 SGHRS and CDR2 YFSETQ. The CDR3 has 14 residues. Trimming took 2 bases from V and 8 from J, leaving 16 bases between them. The CDR3: CASSLTTGLGGYTF. Written as DNA, the CDR3 is TGCGCCAGCAGCTTAACAACAGGGTTGGGAGGCTACACCTTC.

V gene TRBV10-3 combines with J gene TRBJ2-5; 10 bases agree with TRBD1. The junction had 5 bases not matched to a gene; V was cut back by 2 bases and J by 2 bases. Germline CDR1 is ENHRY and CDR2 is SYGVKD. The CDR3 runs 16 residues. Written as DNA, the CDR3 is TGTGCCATCAGTGAGCGGACAGGGGGATTTCAAGAGACCCAGTACTTC. It encodes CAISERTGGFQETQYF.

The gene calls are TRBV5-6 and TRBJ2-1; possibly TRBD2 for D (5 bases). The CDR3 is made up of 15 amino acids. Deletions cut 3 bases from V and 6 bases from J, with 16 bases between. CDR1 SGHDT and CDR2 YYEEEE come from the germline V gene. The CDR3 is CASSYRGTRSNEQFF. The CDR3, as DNA: TGTGCCAGCAGCTATCGGGGAACAAGGTCCAATGAGCAGTTCTTC.

V is TRBV6-5 and J is TRBJ2-7; TRBD1 agrees at 8 bases. Trimming took 8 bases from V and 4 from J; bases not matched to a gene: 10. This CDR3 comprises 14 residues. The germline CDR1 and CDR2 sequences are MNHEY and SVGAGI. The CDR3 is CASGSHRGSYEQYF. CDR3 sequence (DNA): TGTGCCAGCGGCTCCCACAGGGGGTCTTACGAGCAGTACTTC.

The chain couples TRBV10-3 to TRBJ2-7; 8 bases align to TRBD2. From germline, CDR1 is ENHRY and CDR2 SYGVKD. V lost 7 bases, J lost 5 bases, and 10 bases stayed unmatched. The CDR3 loop spans 14 amino acids. CDR3 DNA sequence: TGTGCCATCAAGGTTAGCGGGACCACAAACGAGCAGTACTTC. This translates into CAIKVSGTTNEQYF.

CDR3 sequence reads: CASSLVGGTGEQFF. In DNA, the CDR3 is TGTGCCAGCAGCTTGGTGGGAGGCACGGGTGAGCAGTTCTTC. The genes are TRBV5-4 and TRBJ2-1; the D gene is possibly TRBD2 (6 bases). V lost 0 bases and J lost 9, with 13 bases in between. Germline loops: CDR1 SGHNT, CDR2 YYREEE (reference sequence). This CDR3 region has 14 residues.

The gene calls are TRBV10-1 and TRBJ1-6, with D hard to call. V gave up 3 bases and J gave up 0 bases, with 6 bases separating them. Germline V gene data show CDR1 as WNHNN and CDR2 as SYGVQD (reference sequence). There are 15 residues in the CDR3. CDR3: CASSEFRSYNSPLHF. The CDR3 DNA reads as TGCGCCAGCAGTGAATTTCGCTCCTATAATTCACCCCTCCACTTT.

The J gene is TRBJ2-2, the V gene TRBV6-5; 8 bases agree with TRBD1. From germline, CDR1 is MNHEY and CDR2 SVGAGI. This CDR3 is built from 15 residues. Germline trimming cut 5 bases from V and 2 bases from J; bases unmatched to any gene: 4. CDR3: CASSKTGANTGELFF. The CDR3 nucleotides read TGTGCCAGCAGTAAGACAGGGGCCAACACCGGGGAGCTGTTTTTT.

This chain joins TRBV18 and TRBJ2-7; D is unclear. The V and J ends lost 3 bases and 3 bases respectively, with 9 bases between them. The CDR3 sequence is 13 residues long. Germline lookup yields CDR1 KGHSH and CDR2 LQKENI. CDR3 sequence reads: CASSPYLGYEQYF. The CDR3 nucleotides are TGTGCCAGCTCACCGTACCTAGGCTACGAGCAGTACTTC.